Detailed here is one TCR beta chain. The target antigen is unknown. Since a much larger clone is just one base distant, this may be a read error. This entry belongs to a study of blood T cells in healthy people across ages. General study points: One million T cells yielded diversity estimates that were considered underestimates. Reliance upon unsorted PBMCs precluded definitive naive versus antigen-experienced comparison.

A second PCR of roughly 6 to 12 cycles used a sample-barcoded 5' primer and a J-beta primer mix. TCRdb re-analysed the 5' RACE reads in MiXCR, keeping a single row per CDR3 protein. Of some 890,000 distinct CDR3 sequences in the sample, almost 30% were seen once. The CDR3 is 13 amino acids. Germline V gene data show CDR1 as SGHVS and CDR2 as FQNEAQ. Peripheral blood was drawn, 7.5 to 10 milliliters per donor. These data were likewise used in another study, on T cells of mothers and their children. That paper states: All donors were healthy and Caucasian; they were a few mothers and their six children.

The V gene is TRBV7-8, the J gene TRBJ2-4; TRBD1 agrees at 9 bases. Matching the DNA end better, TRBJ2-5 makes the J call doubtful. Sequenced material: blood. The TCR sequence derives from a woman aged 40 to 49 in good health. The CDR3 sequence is CASGRTGEVTQYF. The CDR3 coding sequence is TGTGCCAGCGGGAGGACAGGGGAAGTGACCCAGTACTTC.